This T cell receptor beta chain was retrieved from a study of T cell changes during pregnancy in multiple sclerosis. With 7 bases removed from V and 0 bases from J, the gap between germline ends came to 13 bases. Germline lookup yields CDR1 MNHEY and CDR2 SVGAGI. The CDR3 is 15 residues long. Method: immunoSEQ multiplex PCR; TCRdb's copy keeps in-frame clones and lacks some. The sample consists of roughly 48,000 clones, about 92% of them appearing once. The sequenced sample was CD4+ T cells from peripheral blood mononuclear cells, obtained in the second trimester of pregnancy. The receptor's source is a female donor in good health, enrolled as a control in a pregnancy study. This chain joins TRBV6-5 and TRBJ1-3; D is ambiguous. In DNA form, the CDR3 reads TGTGCCAGCACCGAAGGGAGGGCCTCTGGAAACACCATATATTTT. It yields the protein CASTEGRASGNTIYF.